This is a list of T cell receptor beta chains from one sample in a study of beta chain features in type 1 diabetes. Sequencing was performed with immunoSEQ multiplex PCR; in TCRdb, only in-frame clones are kept and a portion is missing. The sample comprises 40,000 to 45,000 clones, about 51% of which are singletons, and approximately 2% rests with the top ten. Sample: Tregs from blood. These TCRs come from a woman aged 18-29 years in good health. CDR3s include the opening cysteine and the closing phenylalanine or tryptophan. Fields, in order: V gene, clone size, J gene, D gene, CDR3 protein, CDR3 DNA. D genes are given only for firm matches. Not all rows give a size; the values are once, few, many and, for expanded clones, a class.

v_call: TRBV5-1
clone_size: -
j_call: TRBJ1-1
d_call: -
cdr3_aa: CASSPAWATSTEAFF
cdr3_nt: TGCGCCAGCAGCCCCGCCTGGGCCACCTCCACTGAAGCTTTCTTT

v_call: TRBV28
clone_size: -
j_call: TRBJ2-7
d_call: TRBD2
cdr3_aa: CASSRTSGNYEQYF
cdr3_nt: TGTGCCAGCAGTCGGACTAGCGGTAACTACGAGCAGTACTTC

v_call: TRBV19
clone_size: few
j_call: TRBJ2-1
d_call: -
cdr3_aa: CASSMGGEGFYNEQFF
cdr3_nt: TGTGCCAGTAGTATGGGAGGTGAGGGATTCTACAATGAGCAGTTCTTC

v_call: TRBV30
clone_size: few
j_call: TRBJ1-2
d_call: -
cdr3_aa: CAWSPQGSYTF
cdr3_nt: TGTGCCTGGAGTCCCCAGGGTAGCTACACCTTC

v_call: TRBV27
clone_size: -
j_call: TRBJ2-1
d_call: -
cdr3_aa: CASSTAGTETYNEQFF
cdr3_nt: TGTGCCAGCAGCACAGCCGGGACTGAGACCTACAATGAGCAGTTCTTC

v_call: TRBV28
clone_size: -
j_call: TRBJ2-1
d_call: TRBD2
cdr3_aa: CASSRSGSNYNEQFF
cdr3_nt: TGTGCCAGCAGTCGTAGCGGGAGCAACTACAATGAGCAGTTCTTC

v_call: TRBV5-6
clone_size: -
j_call: TRBJ2-1
d_call: -
cdr3_aa: CASSLRVAGYNEQFF
cdr3_nt: TGTGCCAGCAGCTTGAGGGTGGCGGGATATAATGAGCAGTTCTTC

v_call: TRBV18
clone_size: -
j_call: TRBJ2-1
d_call: TRBD1
cdr3_aa: CASSPLGQGVNTEQFF
cdr3_nt: TGTGCCAGCTCACCCTTGGGGCAGGGGGTTAACACTGAGCAGTTCTTC

v_call: TRBV28
clone_size: few
j_call: TRBJ1-1
d_call: -
cdr3_aa: CASSSTAQGPEAFF
cdr3_nt: TGTGCCAGCAGCTCCACGGCACAGGGCCCCGAAGCTTTCTTT

v_call: TRBV18
clone_size: -
j_call: TRBJ2-7
d_call: -
cdr3_aa: CASSHRSQGSYEQYF
cdr3_nt: TGTGCCAGCTCTCACCGGTCTCAGGGATCGTACGAGCAGTACTTC

v_call: TRBV28
clone_size: few
j_call: TRBJ1-1
d_call: TRBD1
cdr3_aa: CASSVQGLITEAFF
cdr3_nt: TGTGCCAGCAGCGTACAGGGGCTTATCACTGAAGCTTTCTTT

v_call: TRBV14
clone_size: once
j_call: TRBJ2-4
d_call: TRBD2
cdr3_aa: CASSQAGLARIKNIQYF
cdr3_nt: TGTGCCAGCAGCCAAGCAGGACTAGCGCGAATCAAAAACATTCAGTACTTC

v_call: TRBV19
clone_size: -
j_call: TRBJ2-4
d_call: -
cdr3_aa: CASSNWRLAKNIQYF
cdr3_nt: TGTGCCAGTAGTAACTGGCGGTTAGCCAAAAACATTCAGTACTTC

v_call: TRBV10-3
clone_size: -
j_call: TRBJ2-1
d_call: TRBD2
cdr3_aa: CAISQTSGAYNEQFF
cdr3_nt: TGTGCCATCAGTCAGACTAGCGGGGCCTACAATGAGCAGTTCTTC

v_call: TRBV15
clone_size: -
j_call: TRBJ1-2
d_call: -
cdr3_aa: CATSRASFIQNYGYTF
cdr3_nt: TGTGCCACCAGCAGAGCCAGTTTCATCCAAAACTATGGCTACACCTTC

v_call: TRBV7-9
clone_size: -
j_call: TRBJ2-1
d_call: TRBD2
cdr3_aa: CASSLGSGTYNEQFF
cdr3_nt: TGTGCCAGCAGCTTAGGAAGCGGGACTTACAATGAGCAGTTCTTC

v_call: TRBV18
clone_size: -
j_call: TRBJ2-7
d_call: -
cdr3_aa: CASSPIGRDSYEQYF
cdr3_nt: TGTGCCAGCTCACCCATTGGGCGGGACTCCTACGAGCAGTACTTC

v_call: TRBV6-5
clone_size: -
j_call: TRBJ2-7
d_call: TRBD1
cdr3_aa: CASSPYRGVYEQYF
cdr3_nt: TGTGCCAGCAGTCCCTACAGGGGGGTCTACGAGCAGTACTTC

v_call: TRBV7-3
clone_size: -
j_call: TRBJ2-2
d_call: -
cdr3_aa: CASSLIGGGGTGELFF
cdr3_nt: TGTGCCAGCAGCTTAATTGGAGGTGGTGGCACCGGGGAGCTGTTTTTT

v_call: TRBV9
clone_size: once
j_call: TRBJ2-3
d_call: -
cdr3_aa: CASSVGGLTDTQYF
cdr3_nt: TGTGCCAGCAGCGTAGGTGGCCTGACAGATACGCAGTATTTT

v_call: TRBV6-6
clone_size: -
j_call: TRBJ2-2
d_call: TRBD2
cdr3_aa: CASSYSTGGPTGELFF
cdr3_nt: TGTGCCAGCAGTTACTCTACGGGAGGGCCTACCGGGGAGCTGTTTTTT

v_call: TRBV19
clone_size: -
j_call: TRBJ2-3
d_call: TRBD2
cdr3_aa: CASSRLAGTQDTQYF
cdr3_nt: TGTGCCAGTAGTCGACTAGCGGGAACACAGGATACGCAGTATTTT

v_call: TRBV19
clone_size: few
j_call: TRBJ2-7
d_call: TRBD1
cdr3_aa: CASSIGGTADYEQYF
cdr3_nt: TGTGCCAGTAGTATAGGAGGGACAGCCGACTACGAGCAGTACTTC

v_call: TRBV4-1
clone_size: -
j_call: TRBJ1-2
d_call: -
cdr3_aa: CASSQDRMWSRNNYGYTF
cdr3_nt: TGCGCCAGCAGCCAAGATCGTATGTGGAGCCGGAATAACTATGGCTACACCTTC

v_call: TRBV2
clone_size: few
j_call: TRBJ2-7
d_call: TRBD2
cdr3_aa: CAINLAGGYEQYF
cdr3_nt: TGTGCCATAAACTTAGCGGGAGGATACGAGCAGTACTTC

v_call: TRBV19
clone_size: few
j_call: TRBJ1-2
d_call: -
cdr3_aa: CASKENINYGYTF
cdr3_nt: TGTGCCAGTAAAGAAAACATTAACTATGGCTACACCTTC

v_call: TRBV27
clone_size: -
j_call: TRBJ2-2
d_call: -
cdr3_aa: CASNRGTRGGELFF
cdr3_nt: TGTGCCAGCAATCGTGGGACAAGAGGCGGGGAGCTGTTTTTT

v_call: TRBV28
clone_size: -
j_call: TRBJ1-5
d_call: -
cdr3_aa: CASRGRGRQPQHF
cdr3_nt: TGTGCCAGCAGAGGACGGGGAAGACAGCCCCAGCATTTT

v_call: TRBV7-2
clone_size: few
j_call: TRBJ2-5
d_call: -
cdr3_aa: CASSLGPSETQYF
cdr3_nt: TGTGCCAGCAGCTTAGGGCCCTCAGAGACCCAGTACTTC

v_call: TRBV6-1
clone_size: few
j_call: TRBJ2-3
d_call: TRBD1
cdr3_aa: CASSGPRQGGTDTQYF
cdr3_nt: TGTGCCAGCAGTGGACCGCGACAGGGGGGGACAGATACGCAGTATTTT

v_call: TRBV30
clone_size: -
j_call: TRBJ1-1
d_call: -
cdr3_aa: CAWSYRFIGKAFF
cdr3_nt: TGTGCCTGGAGTTACAGGTTTATAGGAAAAGCTTTCTTT

v_call: TRBV4-3
clone_size: -
j_call: TRBJ1-1
d_call: TRBD1
cdr3_aa: CASSHGQGATEAFF
cdr3_nt: TGCGCCAGCAGCCACGGACAGGGGGCGACTGAAGCTTTCTTT

v_call: TRBV7-3
clone_size: once
j_call: TRBJ2-7
d_call: TRBD2
cdr3_aa: CASSLSPGLYLNEQYF
cdr3_nt: TGTGCCAGCAGCTTGAGTCCGGGACTATATTTAAACGAGCAGTACTTC

v_call: TRBV7-2
clone_size: -
j_call: TRBJ2-3
d_call: TRBD1
cdr3_aa: CASSTTGDTDTQYF
cdr3_nt: TGTGCCAGCAGCACGACAGGGGACACAGATACGCAGTATTTT

v_call: TRBV7-9
clone_size: -
j_call: TRBJ1-4
d_call: TRBD1
cdr3_aa: CASSWGQGAEKLFF
cdr3_nt: TGTGCCAGCAGCTGGGGACAGGGAGCTGAAAAACTGTTTTTT

v_call: TRBV15
clone_size: -
j_call: TRBJ2-7
d_call: -
cdr3_aa: CATSRDSYEQYF
cdr3_nt: TGTGCCACCAGCAGAGACAGCTACGAGCAGTACTTC

v_call: TRBV28
clone_size: -
j_call: TRBJ2-7
d_call: TRBD2
cdr3_aa: CASRLAGLNYEQYF
cdr3_nt: TGTGCCAGCAGGCTAGCGGGCCTGAACTACGAGCAGTACTTC

v_call: TRBV4-1
clone_size: -
j_call: TRBJ2-3
d_call: -
cdr3_aa: CASSQGTVTDTQYF
cdr3_nt: TGCGCCAGCAGCCAAGGGACTGTCACAGATACGCAGTATTTT

v_call: TRBV6-5
clone_size: once
j_call: TRBJ1-1
d_call: TRBD1
cdr3_aa: CASSYTLGQANTEAFF
cdr3_nt: TGTGCCAGCAGTTACACCTTGGGACAGGCAAACACTGAAGCTTTCTTT

v_call: TRBV6-4
clone_size: few
j_call: TRBJ2-1
d_call: TRBD2
cdr3_aa: CATSPGGTYNEQFF
cdr3_nt: TGTGCCACCTCCCCGGGGGGGACCTACAATGAGCAGTTCTTC